This T cell receptor (beta chain) was profiled in a study of T cell responses to AZD1222 COVID-19 vaccine. As concerns this clone: No antigen is known for it.

V trimming: 6 bases; J trimming: 8 bases; junction bases outside the gene matches: 7. Germline CDR1 LGHNA, CDR2 YNFKEQ. The CDR3 spans 14 residues. The table came from immunoSEQ multiplex PCR; TCRdb's copy has only in-frame clones and leaves some out. The sample consists of 150,000 to 200,000 clones, about 87% of them appearing once. Study findings and constraints: At baseline, just six or seven AZD1222 recipients tested seropositive. CD4 TCRs associated with vaccination spanned spike, dominating at 160-218 and 743-854. Donors were largely white British and mainly female; clonal diversity was possibly underestimated.

The rearrangement links TRBV4-2 to TRBJ2-2; 9 nucleotides line up with TRBD1. The clonotype originates from an adult in good health. Sequencing was performed on peripheral blood, taken on day 0 of MenACWY control vaccination. The CDR3 region is CASRPGTGPGELFF. CDR3 nucleotides: TGTGCCAGCAGACCAGGGACAGGGCCGGGGGAGCTGTTTTTT.